This record concerns one TCR beta chain sequence. The data derive from a study of blood T cell repertoires in COVID-19. Study information: Sites across the United States, Italy and Spain contributed samples from acute and convalescent COVID-19. T cells, B-cell-depleted T cells, or PBMCs provided the cDNA or gDNA that served as material.

In the original analysis: From reference gene primer amplification, estimates of nucleated cell counts were derived. TCRdb's copy holds only in-frame clones and misses some; the assay was immunoSEQ multiplex PCR. The V and J calls and clone size come from that table; D and trimming were worked out from the DNA. The table lists tens of thousands of clones, about 86% of them singletons, with about 20% in the top ten. V dropped 0 bases and J dropped 0 bases, with 9 bases sitting between them. The CDR3 length is 15 residues. Germline loops: CDR1 SGDLS, CDR2 YYNGEE. This sequence originates from an elderly woman with COVID-19, enrolled during active disease. The sample consisted of peripheral blood. The V gene is TRBV9, the J gene TRBJ1-2; D not certain. The CDR3 bases are TGTGCCAGCAGCGTAGGCTCAGAAACTAACTATGGCTACACCTTC. Protein: CASSVGSETNYGYTF.